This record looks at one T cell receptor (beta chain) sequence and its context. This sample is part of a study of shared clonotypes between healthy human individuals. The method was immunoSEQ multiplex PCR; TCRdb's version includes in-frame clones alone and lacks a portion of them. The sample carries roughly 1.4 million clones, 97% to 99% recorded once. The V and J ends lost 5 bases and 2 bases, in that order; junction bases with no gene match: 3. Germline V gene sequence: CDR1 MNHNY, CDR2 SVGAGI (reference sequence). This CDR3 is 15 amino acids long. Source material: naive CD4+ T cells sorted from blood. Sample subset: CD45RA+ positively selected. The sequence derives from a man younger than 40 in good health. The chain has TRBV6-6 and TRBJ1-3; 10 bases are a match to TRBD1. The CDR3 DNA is TGTGCCAGCAGTGGACAGGGGGTCACTGGAAACACCATATATTTT. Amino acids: CASSGQGVTGNTIYF.